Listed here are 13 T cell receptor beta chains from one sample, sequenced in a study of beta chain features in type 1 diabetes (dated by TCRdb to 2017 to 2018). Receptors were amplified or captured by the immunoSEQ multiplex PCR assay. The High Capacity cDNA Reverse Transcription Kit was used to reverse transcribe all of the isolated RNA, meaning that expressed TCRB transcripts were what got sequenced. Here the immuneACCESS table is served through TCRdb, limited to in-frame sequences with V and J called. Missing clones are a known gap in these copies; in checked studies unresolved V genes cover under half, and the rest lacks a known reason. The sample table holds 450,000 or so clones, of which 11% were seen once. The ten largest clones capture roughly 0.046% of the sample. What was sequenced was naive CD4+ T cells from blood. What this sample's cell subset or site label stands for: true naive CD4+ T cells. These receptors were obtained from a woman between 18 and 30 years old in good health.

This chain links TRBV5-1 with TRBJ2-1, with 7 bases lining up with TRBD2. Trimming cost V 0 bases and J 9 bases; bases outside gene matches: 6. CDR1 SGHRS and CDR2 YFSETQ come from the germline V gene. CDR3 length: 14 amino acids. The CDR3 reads CASSLVAAGSEQFF. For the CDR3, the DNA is TGCGCCAGCAGCTTGGTAGCAGCGGGGAGTGAGCAGTTCTTC. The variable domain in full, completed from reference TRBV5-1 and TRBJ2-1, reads KAGVTQTPRYLIKTRGQQVTLSCSPISGHRSVSWYQQTPGQGLQFLFEYFSETQRNKGNFPGRFSGRQFSNSRSEMNVSTLELGDSALYLCASSLVAAGSEQFFGPGTRLTVL.

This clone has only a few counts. Here the CDR3 reads CASSSSTGQRYEQYF. CDR3 sequence (DNA): TGTGCCAGCAGCTCGTCGACGGGACAGCGCTACGAGCAGTACTTC. The V gene is TRBV5-4, the J gene TRBJ2-7, with 7 positions matching TRBD1. The CDR3 loop spans 15 amino acids. The V segment lost 3 bases and the J segment 3 bases; nucleotides outside the gene matches: 9. In germline, CDR1 is SGHNT, CDR2 YYREEE (reference sequence).

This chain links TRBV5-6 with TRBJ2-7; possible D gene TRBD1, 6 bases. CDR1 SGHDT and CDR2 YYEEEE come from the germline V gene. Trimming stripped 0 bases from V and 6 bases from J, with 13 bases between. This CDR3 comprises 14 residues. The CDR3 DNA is TGTGCCAGCAGCTTGGGAGGGGGAACTACCGAGCAGTACTTC. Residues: CASSLGGGTTEQYF. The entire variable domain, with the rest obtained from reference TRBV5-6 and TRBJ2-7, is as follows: DAGVTQSPTHLIKTRGQQVTLRCSPKSGHDTVSWYQQALGQGPQFIFQYYEEEERQRGNFPDRFSGHQFPNYSSELNVNALLLGDSALYLCASSLGGGTTEQYFGPGTRLTVT.

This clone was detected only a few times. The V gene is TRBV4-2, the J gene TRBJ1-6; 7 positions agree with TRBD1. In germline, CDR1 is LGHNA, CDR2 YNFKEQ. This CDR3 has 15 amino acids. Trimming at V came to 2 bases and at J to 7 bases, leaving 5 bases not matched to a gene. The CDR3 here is CASSQSARGNSPLHF. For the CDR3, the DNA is TGTGCCAGCAGCCAAAGCGCCAGGGGGAATTCACCCCTCCACTTT.

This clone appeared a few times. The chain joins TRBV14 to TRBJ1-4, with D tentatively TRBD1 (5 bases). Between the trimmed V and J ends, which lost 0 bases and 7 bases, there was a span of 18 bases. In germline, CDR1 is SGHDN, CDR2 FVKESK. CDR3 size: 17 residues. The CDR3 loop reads CASSQDLQRGFSEKLFF. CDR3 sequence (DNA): TGTGCCAGCAGCCAAGATCTCCAGCGGGGGTTTTCTGAAAAACTGTTTTTT.

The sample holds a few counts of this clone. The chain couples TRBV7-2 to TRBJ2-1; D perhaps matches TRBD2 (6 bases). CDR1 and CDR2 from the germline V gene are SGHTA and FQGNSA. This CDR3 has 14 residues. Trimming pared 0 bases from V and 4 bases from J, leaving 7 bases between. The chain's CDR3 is CASSLAAGYNEQFF. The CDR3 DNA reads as TGTGCCAGCAGCTTAGCGGCGGGGTACAATGAGCAGTTCTTC.

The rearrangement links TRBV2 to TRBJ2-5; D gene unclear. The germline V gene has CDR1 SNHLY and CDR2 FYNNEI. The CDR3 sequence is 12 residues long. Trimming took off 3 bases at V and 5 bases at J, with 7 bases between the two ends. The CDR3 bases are TGTGCCAGCAGTGACTACAGTGAGACCCAGTACTTC. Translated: CASSDYSETQYF.

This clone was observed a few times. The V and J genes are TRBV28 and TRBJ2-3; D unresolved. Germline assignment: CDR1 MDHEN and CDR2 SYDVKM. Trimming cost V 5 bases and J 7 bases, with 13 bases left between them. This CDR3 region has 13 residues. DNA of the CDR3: TGTGCCAGCAGTCGGGCCTGGGCGAATACGCAGTATTTT. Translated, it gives CASSRAWANTQYF.

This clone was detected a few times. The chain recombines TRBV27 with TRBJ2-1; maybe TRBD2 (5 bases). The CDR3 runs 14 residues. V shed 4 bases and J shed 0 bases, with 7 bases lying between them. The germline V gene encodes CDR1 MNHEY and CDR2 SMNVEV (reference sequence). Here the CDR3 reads CASSWRISYNEQFF. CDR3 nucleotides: TGTGCCAGCAGTTGGAGGATCTCCTACAATGAGCAGTTCTTC.

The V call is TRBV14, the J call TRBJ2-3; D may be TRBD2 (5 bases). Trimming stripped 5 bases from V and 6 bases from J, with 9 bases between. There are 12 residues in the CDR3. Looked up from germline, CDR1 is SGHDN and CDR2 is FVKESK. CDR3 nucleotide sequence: TGTGCCAGCAGCACCCGAGGGGATACGCAGTATTTT. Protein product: CASSTRGDTQYF.

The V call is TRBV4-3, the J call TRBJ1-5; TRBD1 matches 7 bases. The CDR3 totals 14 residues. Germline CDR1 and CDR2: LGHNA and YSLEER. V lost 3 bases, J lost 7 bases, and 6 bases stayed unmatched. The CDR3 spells CASSQWEGAQPQHF. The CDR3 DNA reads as TGCGCCAGCAGCCAGTGGGAGGGGGCCCAGCCCCAGCATTTT.

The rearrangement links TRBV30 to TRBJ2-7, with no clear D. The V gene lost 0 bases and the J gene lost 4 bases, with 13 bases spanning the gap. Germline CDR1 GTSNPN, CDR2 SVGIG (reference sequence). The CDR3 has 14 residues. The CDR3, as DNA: TGTGCCTGGAGTGTACGGCCGAAGGGATACGAGCAGTACTTC. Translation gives CAWSVRPKGYEQYF.

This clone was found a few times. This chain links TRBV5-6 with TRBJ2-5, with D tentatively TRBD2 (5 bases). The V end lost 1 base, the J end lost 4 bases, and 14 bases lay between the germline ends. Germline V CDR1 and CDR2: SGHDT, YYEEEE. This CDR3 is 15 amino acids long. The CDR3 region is CASSLTGRGRETQYF. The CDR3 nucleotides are TGTGCCAGCAGCTTGACGGGCCGCGGGCGAGAGACCCAGTACTTC.